The 14 T cell receptor beta chains presented below share a single source sample, sequenced in a study of blood T cell repertoires in COVID-19. The protocol was immunoSEQ multiplex PCR, while the TCRdb copy is restricted to in-frame clones and leaves out a portion. Among around 40,000 clones, over 85% were seen once, and the ten largest hold roughly 4%. The sequencing sample was made of peripheral blood. The receptors come from a human donor with active COVID-19. The donor label of this sample is uncertain.

This clone was seen only once. This rearrangement joins TRBV25-1 to TRBJ2-5; possibly TRBD2 for D (6 bases). The CDR3 is 16 residues long. Germline V gives CDR1 MGHDK, CDR2 SYGVNS. The V end was cut by 4 bases, the J end by 4 bases, with 19 bases between. The CDR3 sequence: CASSGILRERTETQYF. CDR3 nucleotide sequence: TGTGCCAGCAGTGGGATCCTTCGGGAGAGAACAGAGACCCAGTACTTC.

The CDR3 is CASSPHLAALTDTQYF. The CDR3 DNA sequence: TGTGCCAGCAGCCCCCATCTAGCGGCACTCACAGATACGCAGTATTTT. The genes are TRBV7-6 and TRBJ2-3, with TRBD2 matching over 7 bases. Trimming took 5 bases from V and 2 from J; bases not matched to a gene: 10. Germline CDR1 SGHVS, CDR2 FNYEAQ. The CDR3 covers 16 residues.

The genes are TRBV3-1 (or the pseudogene TRBV3-2) and TRBJ2-7; D is unclear. Looked up from germline, CDR1 is LGHDT and CDR2 is YNNKEL (reference sequence). There are 13 residues in the CDR3. V lost 1 base, J lost 3 bases, and 7 bases lay in between. CDR3 nucleotide sequence: TGTGCCAGCAGCCAAGTGGCAAACTACGAGCAGTACTTC. This encodes CASSQVANYEQYF.

This clone was seen only once. This chain connects TRBV11-3 to TRBJ1-1, with TRBD1 identical over 7 bases. Germline V gene lookup returns CDR1 SGHNT and CDR2 YENEEA. The V and J ends lost 1 base and 9 bases, in that order; junction bases with no gene match: 5. This CDR3 has 13 residues. The CDR3 DNA sequence: TGTGCCAGCAGCTTAGTAGGGACAGAGAAAGCTTTCTTT. This gives the protein CASSLVGTEKAFF.

This clone has only a few counts. The chain combines TRBV3-1 (or the pseudogene TRBV3-2) with TRBJ2-3; TRBD2 agrees at 8 bases. This CDR3 region has 16 residues. J gave up 4 bases and V 4 bases, and 10 bases lay outside the gene matches. The germline V gene has CDR1 LGHDT and CDR2 YNNKEL (reference sequence). This chain's CDR3 is CASSRCRGLGPDTQYF. DNA of the CDR3: TGTGCCAGCAGCCGTTGTCGGGGACTAGGTCCAGATACGCAGTATTTT.

The chain employs TRBV7-9 and TRBJ2-3; D is perhaps TRBD2 (5 bases). This CDR3 has 17 residues. CDR1 is SEHNR, CDR2 FQNEAQ, per germline (reference sequence). V was cut by 2 bases and J by 2 bases, with 17 bases left in between. The CDR3 protein is CASSLRRSGDATDTQYF. The CDR3, as DNA: TGTGCCAGCAGCTTACGACGGAGCGGCGACGCCACAGATACGCAGTATTTT.

The chain couples TRBV19 to TRBJ2-7, with 9 bases lining up with TRBD1. J was trimmed by 3 bases and V by 1 base; bases with no gene match: 4. CDR3 length equals 15 residues. Germline CDR1 and CDR2: LNHDA and SQIVND (reference sequence). DNA for the CDR3: TGTGCCAGTAGTATAGTACAGGGGGCTAACTACGAGCAGTACTTC. It is translated as CASSIVQGANYEQYF.

The chain employs TRBV7-8 and TRBJ1-6, with a weak D call TRBD1 (5 bases). The ends were cut back, 1 base at V and 11 bases at J, with 15 bases in the middle. The CDR3 is made up of 15 amino acids. Germline loops: CDR1 SGHVS, CDR2 FQNEAQ. The CDR3 DNA is TGTGCCAGCAGCTTAGTCTGGCAGGGTCAAACACCCCTCCACTTT. Translating gives CASSLVWQGQTPLHF.

The chain combines TRBV20-1 with TRBJ2-7; D might be TRBD1 (6 bases). Trimming took off 5 bases at V and 12 bases at J, with 17 bases between the two ends. This CDR3 is built from 11 residues. Germline CDR1 and CDR2: DFQATT and SNEGSKA (reference sequence). DNA for the CDR3: TGCAGTGCTCTCACAGGGACCCCTAGGTACTTC. It is translated as CSALTGTPRYF.

This clone was recorded only once. This chain joins TRBV2 and TRBJ2-3; TRBD1 matches at 11 bases. Germline CDR1 and CDR2: SNHLY and FYNNEI. The V and J ends lost 7 bases and 3 bases, in that order; junction bases with no gene match: 6. The CDR3 covers 15 residues. The CDR3 loop reads CASIRDRGKTDTQYF. In DNA form, the CDR3 reads TGTGCCAGCATTAGGGACAGGGGGAAAACAGATACGCAGTATTTT.

The rearrangement uses TRBV19 and TRBJ2-1; TRBD1 agrees at 9 bases. V shed 5 bases and J 4 bases; nucleotides not matched to a gene: 9. CDR1 and CDR2 (germline): LNHDA, SQIVND (reference sequence). CDR3 size: 16 residues. Written as DNA, the CDR3 is TGTGCCAGTAGTGTCCCGGGACAGGGTTCATACAATGAGCAGTTCTTC. Translating gives CASSVPGQGSYNEQFF.

The chain uses TRBV7-2 and TRBJ1-2; possibly TRBD1 for D (5 bases). CDR1 is SGHTA and CDR2 is FQGNSA in the germline V gene. V lost 4 bases and J lost 7, with 13 bases in between. There are 13 residues in the CDR3. In DNA, the CDR3 is TGTGCCAGCAGCTCCGACAGAACCCTTGGCTACACCTTC. Encoded protein: CASSSDRTLGYTF.

Here the CDR3 reads CAISEEFGSYGYTF. DNA of the CDR3: TGTGCCATCAGTGAGGAGTTCGGGAGCTATGGCTACACCTTC. V and J are TRBV10-3 and TRBJ1-2; D is unclear. V lost 2 bases, J lost 4 bases, and 11 bases lay in between. CDR1 is ENHRY and CDR2 is SYGVKD in the germline V gene. This CDR3 is built from 14 residues.

This sequence joins TRBV18 and TRBJ2-2, with TRBD2 identical over 10 bases. Trimming removed 6 bases from V and 5 bases from J; junction bases left unmatched: 9. This CDR3 is built from 16 residues. Germline V gene data show CDR1 as KGHSH and CDR2 as LQKENI. DNA for the CDR3: TGTGCCAGCTCTCCTTTGACTAGCGGGCAAACCGGGGAGCTGTTTTTT. It yields the protein CASSPLTSGQTGELFF.